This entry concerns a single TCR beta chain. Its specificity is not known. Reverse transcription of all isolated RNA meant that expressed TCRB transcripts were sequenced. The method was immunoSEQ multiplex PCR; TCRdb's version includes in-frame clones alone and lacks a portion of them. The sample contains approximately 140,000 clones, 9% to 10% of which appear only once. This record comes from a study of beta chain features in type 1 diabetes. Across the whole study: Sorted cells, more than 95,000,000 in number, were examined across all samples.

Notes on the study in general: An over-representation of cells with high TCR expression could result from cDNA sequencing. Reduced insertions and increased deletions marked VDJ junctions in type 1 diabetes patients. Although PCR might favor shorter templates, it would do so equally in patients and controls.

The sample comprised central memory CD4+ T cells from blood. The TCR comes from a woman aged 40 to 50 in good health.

The CDR3 region has the DNA TGTGCCAGCAGCTTAGCGCGTTGGCAGGCCTACGAGCAGTACTTC. Protein product: CASSLARWQAYEQYF. The V and J genes are TRBV7-2 and TRBJ2-5; D is unresolved. The end of the DNA fits TRBJ2-7 better, so the J call may be wrong. The germline V gene has CDR1 SGHTA and CDR2 FQGNSA. This CDR3 has 15 residues.